This T cell receptor (beta chain) stems from a study of graft-versus-host responses after intestinal transplantation. Study context: The recipients all started with anti-thymocyte globulin induction and then took tacrolimus and steroids for 3 to 4 years. Findings of the study overall: Analysis identified GvH clones in recipient marrow, with some appearing first in ileum or blood. Graft-donor T cell macrochimerism coincided with high graft-versus-host to host-versus-graft clonal ratios in allografts. There was an association between peak levels of circulating GvH clones and early post-transplant HvG declines.

The germline V gene encodes CDR1 SGHRS and CDR2 YFSETQ. The CDR3 length is 16 residues. V lost 4 bases to trimming and J lost 3 bases; unmatched junction nucleotides: 12. Assay: immunoSEQ multiplex PCR; the TCRdb copy retains only in-frame clones and omits some. The repertoire holds 55,000 to 65,000 clones, with about 94% as singletons. As regards this clone: The target antigen is unknown.

The source of this sequence is a human donor who was the organ donor for an intestinal transplant. The sample consisted of unstimulated CD4+ T cells sorted from spleen or lymph node cells, taken before transplant. The chain is built from TRBV5-1 and TRBJ2-7; 8 bases align to TRBD1. Here the CDR3 reads CASSRDSTGGYYEQYF. CDR3 sequence (DNA): TGCGCCAGCAGCAGAGACAGCACAGGGGGTTACTACGAGCAGTACTTC.